This T cell receptor (beta chain) was captured by sequencing in a study of blood T cell repertoires in COVID-19. On the study more broadly: The United States, Italy and Spain were the sources of the acute and convalescent COVID-19 samples. PBMCs, B-cell-depleted T cells, or T cells provided the cDNA or gDNA that made up the material.

In the authors' workflow: How many nucleated cells were present was estimated from reference gene primer amplification. Produced via immunoSEQ multiplex PCR; TCRdb's table is partial and in-frame only. D and trimming were read from the DNA, whereas the V and J calls and clone size are those reported in that table. The sample consists of about 58,000 clones, around 91% of them appearing once. The ends lost 5 bases at V and 8 bases at J; junction bases unmatched: 8. The CDR3 consists of 13 residues. Germline assignment: CDR1 SQVTM and CDR2 ANQGSEA. Sample: peripheral blood. The source of this sequence is a man aged 55 to 70 with active COVID-19. The genes are TRBV29-1 and TRBJ1-2; 10 nucleotides agree with TRBD1. For the CDR3, the DNA is TGCAGCGTTTTCCGGGACAGGGGAACCGGCTACACCTTC. Translated, it gives CSVFRDRGTGYTF.